This TCR beta chain derives from a study of glioma-infiltrating T cells. Concerning this clonotype: Its antigen is unknown.

TCR alpha and beta CDR3 regions were amplified from RNA using iRepertoire nested multiplex PCR. For one-step reverse transcription and amplification, roughly 85-450 ng of tissue mRNA or PBMC total RNA was used. TCRdb called the multiplex PCR reads again in MiXCR, with one record for every CDR3 protein. The sample lists tens of thousands of distinct CDR3 sequences; roughly 40% were seen once. Findings and caveats of the study: Tissue and blood shared very few CDR3 sequences. Gliomas, especially low-grade, showed above-expected tissue-blood divergence; non-neoplastic patients showed below.

In germline, CDR1 is MNHEY, CDR2 SVGAGI. The CDR3 extends over 12 amino acids. V was trimmed by 6 bases and J by 0 bases, leaving 3 bases between them. The sequence came from a human donor with low-grade glioma or glioblastoma, undergoing nonglioma brain surgery, or in good health (not recorded which). V gene TRBV6-5 combines with J gene TRBJ2-1; no clear D. The specimen was glioma tissue, nonneoplastic brain tissue, or PBMCs (not recorded which). CDR3 sequence reads: CASRTSYNEQFF. The CDR3 region has the DNA TGTGCCAGCAGGACCTCCTACAATGAGCAGTTCTTC.